The rows below give T cell receptor beta chains drawn from one sample of a study of patients and donors after allogeneic stem cell transplantation. TCRdb re-called the RT-PCR reads with MiXCR, one entry per CDR3 protein. Among approximately 430,000 distinct CDR3 sequences, about a sixth were seen once, and the ten largest hold less than 8%. The sample comprised blood, either unsorted or a sorted T cell fraction (not recorded which). The receptors come from a human donor who was either an allogeneic HSCT recipient or a stem cell or donor lymphocyte infusion donor (not recorded which). It is not recorded whose cells these are; they may come from a transplant donor. Both conserved end residues are part of each CDR3. The D gene is left open where the match is weak. The size field is filled for only some rows; it gives once, few, many or a size class.

V	size	D	J	CDR3	DNA
TRBV7-9	few	TRBD2	TRBJ2-1	CASSLPLSSGDNEQFF	TGTGCCAGCAGCTTACCCCTATCTAGCGGAGACAATGAGCAGTTCTTC
TRBV2	few	NA	TRBJ2-5	CTSRVTETQYF	TGTACCTCCAGGGTCACGGAGACCCAGTACTTC
TRBV5-6	few	TRBD1	TRBJ1-2	CASSTDLYRGPNYGYTF	TGTGCCAGCAGCACGGACCTTTACAGGGGACCCAACTATGGCTACACCTTC
TRBV20-1	NA	NA	TRBJ1-1	CSARYPGHTNTEAFF	TGCAGTGCTAGATATCCGGGACACACTAACACTGAAGCTTTCTTT
TRBV7-2	many	NA	TRBJ1-6	CASSLETHPNSPLHF	TGTGCCAGCAGCTTAGAGACCCACCCCAATTCACCCCTCCACTTT
TRBV7-9	few	NA	TRBJ1-1	CASTAPGRHNTEAFF	TGTGCCAGCACCGCCCCAGGCAGGCACAACACTGAAGCTTTCTTT
TRBV6-2/TRBV6-3	few	NA	TRBJ2-7	CASSYRSLRGAYEQYF	TGTGCCAGCAGTTACCGATCACTCAGAGGGGCGTACGAGCAGTACTTC
TRBV20-1	few	TRBD1	TRBJ2-7	CSARGDRGDHEQYF	TGCAGTGCTAGAGGAGACAGGGGGGACCACGAGCAGTACTTC
TRBV7-2	many	NA	TRBJ1-1	CASSLSPIRGNTEAFF	TGTGCCAGCAGCTTATCCCCTATACGAGGAAACACTGAAGCTTTCTTT
TRBV5-6	few	NA	TRBJ2-1	CASSLRLRRNEQFF	TGTGCCAGCAGCTTGAGGCTCAGGAGGAATGAGCAGTTCTTC
TRBV18	NA	NA	TRBJ1-2	CASSPRPGEVYGYTF	TGTGCCAGCTCACCACGTCCAGGGGAGGTCTATGGCTACACCTTC
TRBV30	few	NA	TRBJ2-7	CAWSGGATFYEQYF	TGTGCCTGGAGTGGGGGGGCGACGTTCTACGAGCAGTACTTC
TRBV20-1	NA	TRBD1	TRBJ2-1	CSASRDRGHNEQFF	TGCAGTGCTTCCCGGGACAGGGGACACAATGAGCAGTTCTTC